A selection of T cell receptor beta chains follows, all from one sample in a study of blood T cell repertoires in COVID-19. Generated by immunoSEQ multiplex PCR, the TCRdb table keeps only in-frame clones and is missing some. The table records some 85,000 clones, around three quarters of them present only once. Input material: peripheral blood. Source of these receptors: a woman of 80 years or more with acute or convalescent COVID-19. CDR3s include the opening cysteine and the closing phenylalanine or tryptophan. The D gene is left open where the match is weak. Not all rows give a size; the values are once, few, many and, for expanded clones, a class.

v_call	d_call	clone_size	j_call	cdr3_aa	cdr3_nt
TRBV11-3	NA	NA	TRBJ2-2	CASSLGRVPGELFF	TGTGCCAGCAGCTTAGGGAGGGTCCCCGGGGAGCTGTTTTTT
TRBV5-1	TRBD1	NA	TRBJ1-1	CASSQTGARDTEAFF	TGCGCCAGCAGCCAAACAGGGGCTCGGGACACTGAAGCTTTCTTT
TRBV5-1	TRBD2	NA	TRBJ2-5	CASRLAGGQGETQYF	TGCGCCAGCCGGCTAGCGGGGGGGCAGGGAGAGACCCAGTACTTC
TRBV30	TRBD1	NA	TRBJ2-7	CAWNPRTGVSYEQYF	TGTGCCTGGAATCCCCGGACAGGGGTCTCCTACGAGCAGTACTTC
TRBV10-3	NA	once	TRBJ1-4	CAIRRGLTEKLFF	TGTGCCATCAGGAGAGGCCTTACGGAAAAACTGTTTTTT
TRBV6-5	NA	few	TRBJ2-3	CASSTFEGSTDTQYF	TGTGCCAGCAGTACCTTCGAGGGATCAACAGATACGCAGTATTTT
TRBV21-1	NA	NA	TRBJ1-5	CASSIQIQPQHF	TGTGCCAGCAGCATCCAAATTCAGCCCCAGCATTTT
TRBV19	TRBD1	NA	TRBJ2-1	CASSTDRGAYNEQFF	TGTGCCAGTAGTACCGACAGGGGAGCGTACAATGAGCAGTTCTTC
TRBV6-5	TRBD2	NA	TRBJ2-3	CASSYSRGGTDTQYF	TGTGCCAGCAGTTACTCCCGGGGGGGCACAGATACGCAGTATTTT
TRBV6-5	TRBD1	NA	TRBJ2-1	CASSMGQAAYNEQFF	TGTGCCAGCAGCATGGGACAGGCCGCCTACAATGAGCAGTTCTTC
TRBV7-8	NA	NA	TRBJ1-4	CASSFGDSSQWTNEKLFF	TGTGCCAGCAGCTTTGGCGACTCCTCTCAGTGGACTAATGAAAAACTGTTTTTT
TRBV4-1	NA	NA	TRBJ2-1	CASSQDQSRYNEQFF	TGCGCCAGCAGCCAAGATCAGTCTCGCTACAATGAGCAGTTCTTC
TRBV7-9	TRBD2	NA	TRBJ2-7	CASSGYLWGGSSYEQYF	TGTGCCAGCAGCGGTTATCTATGGGGAGGGTCCTCCTACGAGCAGTACTTC
TRBV19	TRBD1	NA	TRBJ2-1	CASSDTGVVYNEQFF	TGTGCCAGTAGCGATACAGGGGTGGTCTACAATGAGCAGTTCTTC
TRBV27	TRBD2	once	TRBJ2-1	CASSRLYSGSSYNEQFF	TGTGCCAGCAGCCGCCTGTATAGCGGGAGCTCCTACAATGAGCAGTTCTTC
TRBV7-9	NA	few	TRBJ1-4	CASSLDSYNEKLFF	TGTGCCAGCAGCTTAGACAGTTATAATGAAAAACTGTTTTTT
TRBV28	NA	NA	TRBJ1-1	CAAGAGVNTEAFF	TGTGCCGCCGGGGCAGGGGTGAACACTGAAGCTTTCTTT
TRBV6-5	TRBD1	NA	TRBJ1-2	CAISGQGLSNYGYTF	TGTGCCATCTCGGGACAGGGGCTTTCTAACTATGGCTACACCTTC
TRBV18	NA	NA	TRBJ1-2	CASSLSQGYTF	TGTGCCAGCTCACTTAGCCAGGGCTACACCTTC
TRBV12-5	NA	NA	TRBJ1-1	CASGLELNTEAFF	TGTGCTAGTGGTTTGGAATTAAACACTGAAGCTTTCTTT
TRBV7-9	NA	NA	TRBJ2-7	CASSQRGPYEQYF	TGTGCCAGCAGCCAAAGGGGCCCTTACGAGCAGTACTTC
TRBV12-3/TRBV12-4	NA	NA	TRBJ2-1	CASSIAYNEQFF	TGTGCCAGCAGTATCGCGTACAATGAGCAGTTCTTC
TRBV14	TRBD2	NA	TRBJ2-1	CASSQDGKLAGRNEQFF	TGTGCCAGCAGCCAAGATGGAAAACTAGCGGGGAGGAATGAGCAGTTCTTC
TRBV10-2	TRBD2	NA	TRBJ2-7	CASLAGEVEQYF	TGCGCCAGTCTAGCGGGAGAGGTCGAGCAGTACTTC
TRBV3-1/TRBV3-2	TRBD1	NA	TRBJ2-7	CASSQRDRGDEQYF	TGTGCCAGCAGCCAACGGGACAGGGGGGACGAGCAGTACTTC
TRBV7-8	NA	NA	TRBJ2-3	CASSLTGGYTDTQYF	TGTGCCAGCAGCCTTACCGGCGGGTACACAGATACGCAGTATTTT
TRBV7-2	TRBD2	NA	TRBJ2-7	CASSLGGTSGTSEQYF	TGTGCCAGCAGCTTAGGGGGGACTAGCGGGACGAGCGAGCAGTACTTC
TRBV7-2	NA	once	TRBJ1-4	CASSPGLNNEKLFF	TGTGCCAGCAGCCCGGGACTGAATAATGAAAAACTGTTTTTT
TRBV7-2	TRBD2	NA	TRBJ2-2	CASSRTSGVTGELFF	TGTGCCAGCAGCAGGACTAGCGGGGTCACCGGGGAGCTGTTTTTT